This T cell receptor beta chain is from a study of siplizumab effects on memory and regulatory T cells. This table comes from immunoSEQ multiplex PCR, and its TCRdb copy is limited to in-frame clones, with some not included. The repertoire includes tens of thousands of clones, 93% of them detected once, and approximately 7.1% sits in the top ten. Comments on this clone: The target antigen is unknown.

This CDR3 is 18 amino acids long. Losses at the gene ends were 2 bases for V and 5 bases for J; bases not matched to a gene: 12. Germline values: CDR1 MGHRA, CDR2 YSYEKL. Study-wide points: Suppressive capability of dividing Tregs from siplizumab cultures went unverified. For mappable alloreactive CD4+ clones, the mean Treg-derived fraction was 68.8% with siplizumab and 26.9% in controls. A major contribution to the alloresponse seemed to be made by naive T cells, which seemed more diverse than memory cells. It was not possible to assign a naive or memory phenotype to roughly 80-96% of proliferating CD4+ or CD8+ clones.

The rearrangement uses TRBV4-1 and TRBJ2-1, with 10 bases fitting TRBD2. Specimen: CD8+ T cells sorted from blood. This sequence was found in a human donor in good health. CDR3 in amino acids: CASSQLPLAGGKDNEQFF. In nucleotides, the CDR3 is TGCGCCAGCAGCCAACTACCATTAGCGGGAGGAAAAGACAATGAGCAGTTCTTC.